Described below is a single TCR beta chain sequence and its context. Its antigen is unknown. Base qualities were left out, and no much larger clone turns up one base away. Stable Graves' hyperthyroidism was defined as no progression to ophthalmopathy during 18 months of follow-up. The hyperthyroidism patients were between 18 and 65 years old and newly diagnosed, with a disease duration of less than 2 months. Exclusion was applied to patients with uncontrolled infections, other autoimmune diseases, pregnancy or lactation. Diagnoses were established on the basis of clinical symptoms, serum thyroxine and TRAb, thyroid ultrasound, and orbital computed tomography. PBMCs were isolated from about 9 ml of fresh peripheral blood by Ficoll-Paque density gradient centrifugation. Total RNA was extracted with Trizol reagent, and quality was checked on an Agilent 2100 Bioanalyzer. Amplification of TCR beta CDR3 regions was carried out from RNA transcripts. The first round of RT-PCR for the TCR CDR3 was performed with the HTBI primer set and the Qiagen OneStep RT-PCR kit. The libraries were constructed in a second round of multiplex PCR and then size-selected and purified. Paired-end sequencing of the libraries was performed with 100 bp reads on an Illumina HiSeq2000. Per the original workflow: SOAPnuke was used to process the raw data, throwing out any read that contained adapters or uncalled bases, had a mean Phred below 15, or lacked an exact constant-primer or identifier match. High-quality paired reads were merged using COPE v1.2.5, and each unique nucleotide sequence was defined as a clonotype. MiTCR v1.1 was used to align clonotypes to the IMGT TRBV, TRBD and TRBJ reference segments. Analysis was restricted to V-J combinations with a frequency above 0.0001, which covered about 99% of repertoires. The TCS score was defined as F50 (clonal expansion) divided by E x V (chaos), with BLOSUM62-based TCRdist calculated between CDR3 peptides within each V-J. Welch's t-statistics and random forest reduced around 550 V-J features to about 13, which were used in a naive Bayes classifier (R e1071). TCRdb reran the public reads through fastp at Q25 and MiXCR, keeping productive beta chains. A single entry per CDR3 protein holds the most common genes and DNA from its merged rows. None of the V and J calls come from the authors' own analysis; TCRdb made them. In all, the sample holds roughly 740,000 distinct CDR3 sequences, and over 15% of those were seen once. The top ten clones comprise under 9.5% of the sample.

V loses 6 bases, J loses 2 bases, and the germline ends lie 16 bases apart. CDR1 is given as DFQATT and CDR2 as SNEGSKA, both from the germline V gene (reference sequence). Including cysteine and phenylalanine, the CDR3 has 14 amino acids. CDR3 DNA only is kept here, 42 bases in frame from base 1. These data come from a study of T cells in Graves' hyperthyroidism and ophthalmopathy (dated by TCRdb to between 2018 and 2021). As for the study more broadly: Peripheral blood was collected at initial diagnosis, before any treatment. To identify distinguishing TCR V-J signatures, a discovery cohort of some 100 patients was used, comprising some 45 with Graves' ophthalmopathy and 57 with stable Graves' hyperthyroidism. After sampling, hyperthyroidism patients received methimazole starting at 30 mg daily, and ophthalmopathy patients received high-dose intravenous methylprednisolone. Whether ophthalmopathy could be predicted prospectively was tested in an independent validation cohort made up of 18 to 20 hyperthyroidism patients plus 17 patients who later progressed to ophthalmopathy. The study also compared thyroid tissue and blood T-cell repertoires from 6 or 7 Graves' hyperthyroidism patients. The 100 or so discovery patients were randomly divided into training and test sets at a 7:3 ratio. The paper reports TCR Vbeta CDR3 sequencing of over 130 peripheral blood samples: around 41 ophthalmopathy, under 80 hyperthyroidism and 17 progressor patients.

Overall study results and their limits: In validation, the model predicted progression to ophthalmopathy with approximately 69% sensitivity and less than 80% specificity, a median of roughly seven months before onset. No statistical method was used to fix the sample size in advance, and group allocation was not hidden from the investigators. In cross-validation, a model built on a 13 V-J signature told ophthalmopathy apart from stable hyperthyroidism with just under 90% sensitivity and 81% to 82% specificity, and in testing the same model reached 80%/75%. Most expanded thyroid clonotypes (frequency above 0.001) were also found in blood, which suggests that blood repertoires may mirror thyroid immune responses.

Source material: blood. The V gene is TRBV20-1 and the J gene is TRBJ1-1; the D region possibly corresponds to TRBD1 (6 bases align). The clonotype originates from a man younger than 35 with Graves' hyperthyroidism. The CDR3 protein: CSAPPAGDNTEAFF. Here is the DNA: TGCAGTGCCCCCCCAGCAGGGGATAACACTGAAGCTTTCTTT.